A single sample is the source of the 3 T cell receptor beta chains below, sequenced in a study of beta chain features in type 1 diabetes. The entirety of the isolated RNA underwent reverse transcription, so expressed TCRB transcripts were sequenced. The repertoire was sequenced with immunoSEQ multiplex PCR; TCRdb's copy has only in-frame clones and lacks some. This repertoire shows hundreds of thousands of clones, roughly a sixth found once; its top ten account for approximately 0.093%. Sequenced: naive CD4+ T cells from blood. These receptors originate from a man aged 18 to 29 in good health.

J is TRBJ2-3 and V is TRBV9, with TRBD2 matching over 14 bases. The germline CDR1 and CDR2 sequences are SGDLS and YYNGEE. CDR3 length: 17 residues. The V segment lost 3 bases and the J segment 2 bases; nucleotides outside the gene matches: 5. CDR3 amino acids: CASSAGLAGGFTDTQYF. The CDR3 nucleotides are TGTGCCAGCAGCGCCGGACTAGCGGGGGGCTTCACAGATACGCAGTATTTT.

The chain uses TRBV18 and TRBJ1-3; maybe TRBD1 (6 bases). V lost 4 bases, J lost 0 bases, and 13 bases lay in between. There are 16 residues in the CDR3. Germline loops: CDR1 KGHSH, CDR2 LQKENI. Here the CDR3 DNA reads TGTGCCAGCTCACTGAAGACAGGCAACTCTGGAAACACCATATATTTT. It codes for CASSLKTGNSGNTIYF.

This clone was seen only a few times. Other DNA sequences within the sample encode an identical CDR3. The V call is TRBV11-3, the J call TRBJ2-3; weak D call: TRBD2 (6 bases). The germline CDR1 and CDR2 sequences are SGHNT and YENEEA. The CDR3 consists of 14 residues. Trimming stripped 3 bases from V and 0 bases from J, with 7 bases between. DNA for the CDR3: TGTGCCAGCAGCTTGGGGGGAAGCACAGATACGCAGTATTTT. Amino acids: CASSLGGSTDTQYF.